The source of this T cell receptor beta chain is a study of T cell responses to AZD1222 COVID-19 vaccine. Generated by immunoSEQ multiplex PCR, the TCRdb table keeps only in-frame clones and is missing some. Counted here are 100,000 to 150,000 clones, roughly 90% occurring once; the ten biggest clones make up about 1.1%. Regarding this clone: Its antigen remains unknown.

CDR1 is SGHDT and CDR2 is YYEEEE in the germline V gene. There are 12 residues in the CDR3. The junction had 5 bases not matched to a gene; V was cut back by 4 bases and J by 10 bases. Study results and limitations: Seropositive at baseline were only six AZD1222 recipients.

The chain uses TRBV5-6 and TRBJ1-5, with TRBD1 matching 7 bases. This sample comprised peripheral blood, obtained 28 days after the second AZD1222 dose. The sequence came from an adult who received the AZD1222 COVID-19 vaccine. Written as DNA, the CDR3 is TGTGCCAGCAGCCGGCCAGGGGGTCCCCAGCATTTT. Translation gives CASSRPGGPQHF.